This passage covers 30 T cell receptor beta chains from one sample sequenced in a study of graft-versus-host responses after intestinal transplantation. Antigens for these TCRs are unknown. Produced via immunoSEQ multiplex PCR; TCRdb's table is partial and in-frame only. Here the sample spans around 87,000 clones, roughly 92% being singletons. Sequenced here: unstimulated CD8+ T cells sorted from spleen or lymph node cells, sampled before transplant. All receptors come from a human donor who was the organ donor for an intestinal transplant.

The count of this clone is one. J is TRBJ2-3 and V is TRBV30; D perhaps matches TRBD1 (5 bases). Germline V CDR1 and CDR2: GTSNPN, SVGIG (reference sequence). The CDR3 is made up of 12 amino acids. V lost 6 bases, J lost 2 bases, and 9 bases lay in between. CDR3 in DNA: TGTGCCTGTCAGGGCCCCACAGATACGCAGTATTTT. Translated, it gives CACQGPTDTQYF.

The rearrangement uses TRBV11-3 and TRBJ1-5, with D unclear. Germline V gene lookup returns CDR1 SGHNT and CDR2 YENEEA. Deletions cut 10 bases from V and 1 base from J, with 11 bases between. This CDR3 contains 13 residues. CDR3 nucleotides: TGTGCCACAGACATTAAGAGCAATCAGCCCCAGCATTTT. Its translation: CATDIKSNQPQHF.

The chain is built from TRBV11-2 and TRBJ2-3; TRBD2 might be the D (6 bases). Deletions cut 5 bases from V and 4 bases from J, with 16 bases between. The CDR3 consists of 15 residues. In germline, CDR1 is SGHAT, CDR2 FQNNGV. This CDR3 is CASSLTRRLADTQYF. The CDR3 DNA reads as TGTGCCAGCAGCCTAACCCGGCGACTAGCAGATACGCAGTATTTT.

This chain joins TRBV19 and TRBJ1-4; 8 positions match TRBD1. J was trimmed by 7 bases and V by 2 bases; bases with no gene match: 6. The CDR3 is 15 amino acids. Germline values: CDR1 LNHDA, CDR2 SQIVND (reference sequence). The DNA for the CDR3 is TGTGCCAGTAGTATAAGGACAGGGAGAATTGAAAAACTGTTTTTT. Translated: CASSIRTGRIEKLFF. Full variable domain (outside the CDR3, taken from reference TRBV19 and TRBJ1-4): DGGITQSPKYLFRKEGQNVTLSCEQNLNHDAMYWYRQDPGQGLRLIYYSQIVNDFQKGDIAEGYSVSREKKESFPLTVTSAQKNPTAFYLCASSIRTGRIEKLFFGSGTQLSVL.

This rearrangement joins TRBV13 to TRBJ1-4, with TRBD1 matching 7 bases. V lost 2 bases, J lost 7 bases, and 7 bases stayed unmatched. The CDR3 is made up of 15 amino acids. Per the germline V gene, CDR1 is PRHDT and CDR2 is FYEKMQ (reference sequence). CDR3 DNA sequence: TGTGCCAGCAGCTTAACAGGGGACCTCGGTGAAAAACTGTTTTTT. Translation gives CASSLTGDLGEKLFF.

The CDR3 loop is CASSLAAQGRLTDTQYF. The CDR3 DNA sequence: TGTGCCAGCAGCTTGGCCGCACAGGGAAGGCTCACAGATACGCAGTATTTT. V gene TRBV5-6 combines with J gene TRBJ2-3, with a possible D match to TRBD1 (6 bases). This CDR3 comprises 17 residues. Trimming stripped 0 bases from V and 2 bases from J, with 16 bases between. Germline V gene sequence: CDR1 SGHDT, CDR2 YYEEEE. Supplemented by reference TRBV5-6 and TRBJ2-3, the full variable domain reads DAGVTQSPTHLIKTRGQQVTLRCSPKSGHDTVSWYQQALGQGPQFIFQYYEEEERQRGNFPDRFSGHQFPNYSSELNVNALLLGDSALYLCASSLAAQGRLTDTQYFGPGTRLTVL.

The J gene is TRBJ2-7, the V gene TRBV5-1, with D perhaps matching TRBD2 (6 bases). V lost 0 bases and J 2 bases, leaving 15 bases between the germline ends. The CDR3 runs 16 residues. The germline gives CDR1 SGHRS, CDR2 YFSETQ. The CDR3 coding sequence is TGCGCCAGCAGCTTGGGGGACTCAGGCAGGGCCTACGAGCAGTACTTC. This translates into CASSLGDSGRAYEQYF.

The chain joins TRBV27 to TRBJ2-1; 8 bases fit TRBD2. This CDR3 has 15 amino acids. Germline CDR1 and CDR2: MNHEY and SMNVEV (reference sequence). Trimming removed 8 bases from V and 0 bases from J; junction bases left unmatched: 6. The DNA of the CDR3 is TGTGCCAGCCACGAGCGGGGGACCTCCTACAATGAGCAGTTCTTC. It translates to CASHERGTSYNEQFF.

The V gene is TRBV2, the J gene TRBJ2-3, with unresolved D. The CDR3 loop spans 12 amino acids. Germline assignment: CDR1 SNHLY and CDR2 FYNNEI. V was trimmed by 10 bases and J by 2 bases, leaving 10 bases between them. The CDR3 spells CAIPVSTDTQYF. As DNA, the CDR3 is TGTGCCATCCCAGTTTCCACAGATACGCAGTATTTT. The variable domain in full, with the rest retrieved from reference TRBV2 and TRBJ2-3, is EPEVTQTPSHQVTQMGQEVILRCVPISNHLYFYWYRQILGQKVEFLVSFYNNEISEKSEIFDDQFSVERPDGSNFTLKIRSTKLEDSAMYFCAIPVSTDTQYFGPGTRLTVL.

The chain couples TRBV6-1 to TRBJ1-2, with D uncertain. Germline CDR1 reads MNHNS; CDR2 reads SASEGT. V was cut by 4 bases and J by 0 bases, with 9 bases left in between. The CDR3 consists of 14 residues. DNA of the CDR3: TGTGCCAGCAGTGCACCGGGAGCTAACTATGGCTACACCTTC. As protein: CASSAPGANYGYTF.

V and J are TRBV6-1 and TRBJ2-3, with 8 bases matching TRBD2. The CDR3 has 16 amino acids. After removal of 4 bases from V and 2 bases from J, the junction contained 8 bases not matched to a gene. In germline, CDR1 is MNHNS, CDR2 SASEGT. The CDR3 sequence: CASSGERGRLTDTQYF. The CDR3 DNA reads TGTGCCAGCAGTGGGGAGCGGGGGAGACTCACAGATACGCAGTATTTT.

The rearrangement joins TRBV18 to TRBJ2-3; a weak D match, TRBD1 (6 bases). The CDR3 has 13 residues. From germline, CDR1 is KGHSH and CDR2 LQKENI. V was shortened by 5 bases and J by 2 bases, with 8 bases between the two germline ends. CDR3 in amino acids: CASSDRFTDTQYF. In nucleotides, the CDR3 is TGTGCCAGCTCAGACAGGTTCACAGATACGCAGTATTTT.

The chain couples TRBV18 to TRBJ2-3; D is perhaps TRBD1 (6 bases). The V and J ends lost 2 bases and 3 bases respectively, with 15 bases between them. There are 16 residues in the CDR3. Germline assignment: CDR1 KGHSH and CDR2 LQKENI. This CDR3 is CASSPSRTALTDTQYF. CDR3 coding DNA: TGTGCCAGCTCACCATCCCGGACAGCCCTAACAGATACGCAGTATTTT.

The rearrangement links TRBV2 to TRBJ2-1, with a tentative D call TRBD1 (5 bases). Trimming pared 7 bases from V and 4 bases from J, leaving 8 bases between. This CDR3 has 12 residues. CDR1 is SNHLY and CDR2 is FYNNEI in the germline V gene. CDR3 nucleotide sequence: TGTGCCAGCATCGACAGTTACAATGAGCAGTTCTTC. It yields the protein CASIDSYNEQFF.

The chain employs TRBV7-8 and TRBJ2-7, with 7 bases identical to TRBD1. CDR1 is SGHVS, CDR2 FQNEAQ, per germline. The junction had 10 bases not matched to a gene; V was cut back by 5 bases and J by 6 bases. CDR3 size: 14 residues. This CDR3 is CASSALNTGAEQYF. The CDR3 DNA follows: TGTGCCAGCAGCGCCCTCAATACAGGGGCCGAGCAGTACTTC.

This sequence joins TRBV19 and TRBJ2-3; 10 positions match TRBD2. The V gene's germline CDR1 is LNHDA and CDR2 SQIVND (reference sequence). The CDR3 covers 16 residues. V shed 5 bases, J shed 2 bases, and the junction held 7 bases outside the gene matches. The CDR3 sequence is CASSPSGGPYTDTQYF. The CDR3, as DNA: TGTGCCAGTAGTCCTAGCGGGGGACCTTACACAGATACGCAGTATTTT.

This clone is a singleton in its sample. V usage is TRBV19 and J usage is TRBJ2-7, with 9 bases aligning to TRBD1. There are 15 residues in the CDR3. Losses at the gene ends were 3 bases for V and 1 base for J; bases not matched to a gene: 4. From germline, CDR1 is LNHDA and CDR2 SQIVND (reference sequence). CDR3 bases: TGTGCCAGTAGTATGGGGACAGGGCAATCCTACGAGCAGTACTTC. It encodes CASSMGTGQSYEQYF. Using reference TRBV19 and TRBJ2-7 for the parts outside the CDR3, the full variable domain is DGGITQSPKYLFRKEGQNVTLSCEQNLNHDAMYWYRQDPGQGLRLIYYSQIVNDFQKGDIAEGYSVSREKKESFPLTVTSAQKNPTAFYLCASSMGTGQSYEQYFGPGTRLTVT.

The rearrangement uses TRBV7-9 and TRBJ2-5; D possibly corresponds to TRBD1 (6 bases). The J call may be faulty, since TRBJ2-7 better matches the DNA end. This CDR3 contains 13 residues. The V gene's germline CDR1 is SEHNR and CDR2 FQNEAQ (reference sequence). The CDR3 DNA reads as TGTGCCAGCAGCCCCCCACAGGGCTACGAGCAGTACTTC. Residues: CASSPPQGYEQYF.

This clone was detected once. The rearrangement joins TRBV6-6 to TRBJ2-1; TRBD1 aligns across 10 bases. Germline CDR1 is MNHNY and CDR2 is SVGAGI (reference sequence). Trimming cost V 0 bases and J 7 bases; bases outside gene matches: 6. This CDR3 region has 16 residues. CDR3 loop: CASSYSLMGQGNEQFF. The CDR3 DNA sequence: TGTGCCAGCAGTTACTCCCTAATGGGACAGGGGAATGAGCAGTTCTTC.

This chain links TRBV9 with TRBJ2-3; 7 nucleotides line up with TRBD1. Germline V CDR1 and CDR2: SGDLS, YYNGEE. V trimming: 1 base; J trimming: 0 bases; junction bases outside the gene matches: 8. CDR3 length: 17 residues. The CDR3 is CASSVTWDSPSTDTQYF. In DNA, the CDR3 is TGTGCCAGCAGCGTAACCTGGGACAGCCCTAGCACAGATACGCAGTATTTT.

Only one count was recorded for this clone. CDR3 in amino acids: CASSRGGIYEQYF. DNA for the CDR3: TGTGCCAGCAGCAGGGGGGGCATCTACGAGCAGTACTTC. V gene TRBV11-2 combines with J gene TRBJ2-7, with D possibly being TRBD2 (7 bases). This CDR3 comprises 13 residues. Germline CDR1 reads SGHAT; CDR2 reads FQNNGV. With 5 bases removed from V and 3 bases from J, the gap between germline ends came to 11 bases. The full variable domain, in which reference TRBV11-2 and TRBJ2-7 provide the parts outside the CDR3, is EAGVAQSPRYKIIEKRQSVAFWCNPISGHATLYWYQQILGQGPKLLIQFQNNGVVDDSQLPKDRFSAERLKGVDSTLKIQPAKLEDSAVYLCASSRGGIYEQYFGPGTRLTVT.

The rearrangement links TRBV27 to TRBJ2-5, with D perhaps matching TRBD2 (6 bases). The CDR3 loop spans 14 amino acids. Per germline, CDR1 MNHEY and CDR2 SMNVEV (reference sequence). V was pared by 1 base and J by 2 bases, with 8 bases between. The CDR3 protein is CASSLYGGQETQYF. The DNA of the CDR3 is TGTGCCAGCAGTTTATACGGAGGGCAAGAGACCCAGTACTTC.

This clone was observed a single time. The J gene is TRBJ1-2, the V gene TRBV4-3; 10 bases are a match to TRBD1. V dropped 6 bases and J dropped 1; count of bases not matched to a gene: 5. The CDR3 runs to 15 residues. Germline V gene data show CDR1 as LGHNA and CDR2 as YSLEER. The CDR3 coding sequence is TGCGCCAGCAGTTCTGGACAGGGGGGTAACTATGGCTACACCTTC. Protein product: CASSSGQGGNYGYTF.

This rearrangement joins TRBV5-5 to TRBJ1-6; 9 nucleotides align to TRBD1. The CDR3 covers 15 residues. J lost 9 bases, V lost 1 base, and 5 bases had no gene match. Germline CDR1 reads SGHKS; CDR2 reads YYEKEE (reference sequence). As DNA, the CDR3 is TGTGCCAGCAGCTTGTTGGGGACAGGGACTTCACCCCTCCACTTT. Its protein product is CASSLLGTGTSPLHF. The full variable domain, completed using reference TRBV5-5 and TRBJ1-6, is DAGVTQSPTHLIKTRGQQVTLRCSPISGHKSVSWYQQVLGQGPQFIFQYYEKEERGRGNFPDRFSARQFPNYSSELNVNALLLGDSALYLCASSLLGTGTSPLHFGNGTRLTVT.

This rearrangement joins TRBV19 to TRBJ1-1; the match to TRBD1 covers 9 bases. The junction had 5 bases not matched to a gene; V was cut back by 8 bases and J by 1 base. The CDR3 runs to 14 residues. CDR1 and CDR2 from the germline V gene are LNHDA and SQIVND (reference sequence). CDR3 nucleotides: TGTGCCAGTGGGACAGGGTATGAGAACACTGAAGCTTTCTTT. As protein: CASGTGYENTEAFF.

This clone was recorded only once. The chain uses TRBV5-4 and TRBJ2-1, with D possibly being TRBD2 (6 bases). Germline V gene sequence: CDR1 SGHNT, CDR2 YYREEE (reference sequence). CDR3 length: 15 residues. V gave up 2 bases and J gave up 4 bases, with 13 bases separating them. CDR3 in DNA: TGTGCCAGCAGCTTTGGGGTAGCGGAGTACAATGAGCAGTTCTTC. It encodes CASSFGVAEYNEQFF.

The rearrangement links TRBV5-1 to TRBJ2-7, with D tentatively TRBD1 (5 bases). Germline V gene sequence: CDR1 SGHRS, CDR2 YFSETQ. The CDR3 length is 11 residues. V lost 5 bases and J 7 bases, leaving 10 bases between the germline ends. The DNA of the CDR3 is TGCGCCAGCAGGTTCAGGGCAGAGCAGTACTTC. This codes for CASRFRAEQYF. Full variable domain (outside the CDR3, taken from reference TRBV5-1 and TRBJ2-7): KAGVTQTPRYLIKTRGQQVTLSCSPISGHRSVSWYQQTPGQGLQFLFEYFSETQRNKGNFPGRFSGRQFSNSRSEMNVSTLELGDSALYLCASRFRAEQYFGPGTRLTVT.

Details on this clone: Different DNA sequences within this sample yield the same CDR3. The V and J genes are TRBV7-6 and TRBJ1-5, with D uncertain. The CDR3 contains 15 residues. The germline V gene has CDR1 SGHVS and CDR2 FNYEAQ. V lost 1 base, J lost 6 bases, and 13 bases lay in between. The DNA for the CDR3 is TGTGCCAGCAGCTTAGGGAAGGGAGGCGGTCAGCCCCAGCATTTT. Translating it yields CASSLGKGGGQPQHF.

The J gene is TRBJ1-5, the V gene TRBV6-1, with 7 bases aligning to TRBD1. Germline trimming cut 0 bases from V and 5 bases from J; bases unmatched to any gene: 4. The CDR3 totals 15 residues. The germline gives CDR1 MNHNS, CDR2 SASEGT. CDR3 loop: CASSEAGTDHQPQHF. CDR3 coding DNA: TGTGCCAGCAGTGAAGCCGGGACAGATCATCAGCCCCAGCATTTT.

The chain has TRBV16 and TRBJ1-6; 9 nucleotides align to TRBD1. This CDR3 spans 16 amino acids. CDR1 and CDR2 from the germline V gene are KGHSY and FQNENV. Germline trimming cut 4 bases from V and 7 bases from J; bases unmatched to any gene: 8. The CDR3 reads CASSRLDRGGNSPLHF. CDR3 DNA: TGTGCCAGCAGCCGCTTGGACAGGGGAGGCAATTCACCCCTCCACTTT.